Below, 3 T cell receptor beta chains from the same sample are listed, as sequenced in a study of shared clonotypes between healthy human individuals (dated by TCRdb to between 2020 and 2021). The method behind the library was the immunoSEQ multiplex PCR assay. TCRdb stores this immuneACCESS table with in-frame sequences only. Part of the clones is absent; in the studies checked, under half of the shortfall reflects unresolved V genes, and no reason is known for the rest. The sample records millions of clones, approximately 94% of which are singletons. The ten largest clones capture more than 0.95% of the sample. CD8 naive samples were CD45RO-negative cells positively selected for CCR7, giving a CD45RA+CCR7+ population that excluded TemRA cells. Sequenced input: naive CD8+ T cells sorted from blood. This sample's cell subset or site label indicates: CD45RA+CCR7+. The receptors derive from a man younger than 35 in good health.

V is TRBV13 and J is TRBJ2-1; a weak D match, TRBD1 (6 bases). Trimming removed 5 bases from V and 4 bases from J, with 15 bases in between. CDR3 length: 15 amino acids. The germline V gene encodes CDR1 PRHDT and CDR2 FYEKMQ (reference sequence). The CDR3 DNA sequence: TGTGCCAGCAGCCCCGAAGCGGACAGATACAATGAGCAGTTCTTC. Translated, it gives CASSPEADRYNEQFF.

V is TRBV2 and J is TRBJ2-1; 7 positions match TRBD2. V dropped 1 base and J dropped 12; count of bases not matched to a gene: 3. Germline values: CDR1 SNHLY, CDR2 FYNNEI. The CDR3 covers 12 residues. For the CDR3, the DNA is TGTGCCAGCAGTGAAGGAGCGGGACCGCAGTTCTTC. Its protein product is CASSEGAGPQFF.

The chain is built from TRBV18 and TRBJ2-1, with TRBD2 matching over 16 bases. Germline V CDR1 and CDR2: KGHSH, LQKENI. V lost 4 bases, J lost 5 bases, and 5 bases stayed unmatched. This CDR3 has 17 residues. The CDR3: CASSQGLAGGPHNEQFF. The DNA for the CDR3 is TGTGCCAGCTCACAGGGACTAGCGGGAGGGCCGCACAATGAGCAGTTCTTC.